These 17 T cell receptor beta chains share one sample of origin, sequenced in a study of T cells in Graves' hyperthyroidism and ophthalmopathy. The TCR beta CDR3 regions underwent amplification using RNA transcripts as the source. HTBI primers drove first-round RT-PCR of the TCR CDR3. TCRdb re-called the multiplex PCR reads through MiXCR, storing one row per CDR3 protein. Of approximately 210,000 distinct CDR3 sequences listed, roughly 17% are singletons. Sequenced: blood. The receptors shown here come from a man aged 50 to 60 with Graves' hyperthyroidism.

The rearrangement joins TRBV28 to TRBJ1-2; 8 bases are a match to TRBD1. With V trimmed by 3 bases and J by 5 bases, 5 bases remained unmatched. Germline-derived CDR1 and CDR2 are MDHEN and SYDVKM. The length of the CDR3 is 14 residues. CDR3 loop: CASSLGRGLYGYTF. The CDR3 DNA follows: TGTGCCAGCAGTTTGGGCAGGGGGCTGTATGGCTACACCTTC.

Only one count was recorded for this clonotype. A much larger clone lies a single base off, so this may be a read error. This chain connects TRBV12-3 or TRBV12-4 to TRBJ2-1, with no clear D. The DNA end lines up better with TRBJ2-7; the J call may be wrong. The CDR3 has 13 residues. This CDR3 is CASSPTSYNEQYF. CDR3 in DNA: TGTGCCAGCTCACCGACCTCCTACAATGAGCAGTACTTC.

This clonotype was counted only a few times. V is TRBV4-2 and J is TRBJ2-7; 7 nucleotides match TRBD2. V shed 0 bases, J shed 4 bases, and the junction held 6 bases outside the gene matches. The CDR3 runs 15 residues. Germline V gives CDR1 LGHNA, CDR2 YNFKEQ. CDR3 amino acids: CASSQDPGLEYEQYF. The DNA for the CDR3 is TGTGCCAGCAGCCAAGATCCAGGACTAGAATACGAGCAGTACTTC.

This clonotype has more than one count but fewer than ten. This may come from a read error, since a much larger clone is one base off. Without the conserved terminal phenylalanine or tryptophan, this CDR3 likely stems from a read error. The V and J genes are TRBV7-9 and TRBJ1-1; maybe TRBD1 (6 bases). The CDR3 consists of 14 residues. Germline V gives CDR1 SEHNR, CDR2 FQNEAQ (reference sequence). The V gene lost 4 bases and the J gene lost 1 base, with 10 bases spanning the gap. DNA for the CDR3: TGTGCCAGCAGCTCAAGGACAGCGAACACTGAAGCTTTCCTT. Translated: CASSSRTANTEAFL.

The gene calls are TRBV28 and TRBJ2-7; unclear D gene. The CDR3 length is 13 residues. The germline gives CDR1 MDHEN, CDR2 SYDVKM. Trimming removed 2 bases from V and 2 bases from J, with 7 bases in between. CDR3 sequence (DNA): TGTGCCAGCAGTTTACCGCGAACCTACGAGCAGTACTTC. This translates into CASSLPRTYEQYF.

The sample holds many counts of this clonotype. CDR3 coding DNA: TGTGCCAGCAGCCAAATTAGGGGAAAAGCTTTCTTT. Translation: CASSQIRGKAFF. The genes are TRBV3-1 and TRBJ1-1; possible D gene TRBD1, 5 bases. CDR1 LGHDT and CDR2 YNNKEL come from the germline V gene (reference sequence). There are 12 residues in the CDR3. The V gene lost 2 bases and the J gene lost 9 bases, with 10 bases spanning the gap. Full variable domain (remainder filled in from reference TRBV3-1 and TRBJ1-1): DTAVSQTPKYLVTQMGNDKSIKCEQNLGHDTMYWYKQDSKKFLKIMFSYNNKELIINETVPNRFSPKSPDKAHLNLHINSLELGDSAVYFCASSQIRGKAFFGQGTRLTVV.

To note about this clonotype: This may stem from a read error, because a much larger clone lies one nucleotide away. This rearrangement joins TRBV27 to TRBJ2-3; the D is unclear. The CDR3 is made up of 14 amino acids. Germline lookup yields CDR1 MNHEY and CDR2 SMNVEV (reference sequence). CDR3 coding DNA: TGTGCCAGCAGTTTATCGTCCGCCACAAATACGCAGTATTTT. Encoded protein: CASSLSSATNTQYF.

The V and J genes are TRBV20-1 and TRBJ2-1; TRBD2 aligns across 8 bases. The CDR3 sequence is 15 residues long. Germline loops: CDR1 DFQATT, CDR2 SNEGSKA (reference sequence). The junction had 7 bases not matched to a gene; V was cut back by 0 bases and J by 6 bases. CDR3 sequence (DNA): TGCAGTGCTAGAGACCCGGGAGGGACCTCCAATGAGCAGTTCTTC. Protein sequence: CSARDPGGTSNEQFF.

This clonotype has ten or more counts. This chain links TRBV20-1 with TRBJ1-2; TRBD1 matches 9 bases. The V and J ends lost 2 bases and 7 bases, in that order; junction bases with no gene match: 8. The CDR3 spans 14 residues. Per germline, CDR1 DFQATT and CDR2 SNEGSKA (reference sequence). The CDR3 sequence: CSARTGTGLGGYTF. CDR3 bases: TGCAGTGCTAGAACCGGGACAGGGCTGGGTGGCTACACCTTC.

The chain combines TRBV18 with TRBJ1-1; no reliable D call. V was pared by 6 bases and J by 1 base, with 15 bases between. The CDR3 sequence is 15 residues long. CDR1 and CDR2 (germline): KGHSH, LQKENI. As DNA, the CDR3 is TGTGCCAGCTCCCCTACGAACGGTAGGAACACTGAAGCTTTCTTT. Encoded protein: CASSPTNGRNTEAFF.

This chain links TRBV25-1 with TRBJ2-3, with 10 bases that match TRBD2. The trim removed 2 bases at V and 4 bases at J, leaving 6 bases unmatched. This CDR3 is built from 16 residues. Germline CDR1 is MGHDK and CDR2 is SYGVNS. The CDR3 DNA reads TGTGCCAGCAGTGAAGTCACTAGCGGGAACGCAGATACGCAGTATTTT. Protein sequence: CASSEVTSGNADTQYF.

In regard to this clonotype: Possible read error: a much larger clone is one base away. The chain carries TRBV12-3 or TRBV12-4 and TRBJ1-2, with a tentative D call TRBD1 (5 bases). This CDR3 has 13 amino acids. The CDR3 nucleotides read TGTGCCAGCAGTTTCCAGGGAGTCTATGGCCACACCTTC. It translates to CASSFQGVYGHTF.

In this sample, this clonotype turned up many times. V usage is TRBV12-3 or TRBV12-4 and J usage is TRBJ2-7, with D unresolved. The CDR3 is 14 residues long. With 5 bases removed from V and 1 base from J, the gap between germline ends came to 12 bases. CDR3 region: CASSLDGQSYEQYF. Written as DNA, the CDR3 is TGTGCCAGCAGTCTGGATGGGCAGTCCTACGAGCAGTACTTC.

This clonotype was seen repeatedly, ten times or more. V gene TRBV7-9 combines with J gene TRBJ2-2; TRBD2 matches 9 bases. Unmatched junction bases numbered 3, after V lost 5 bases and J lost 5 bases. Germline V gives CDR1 SEHNR, CDR2 FQNEAQ (reference sequence). There are 14 residues in the CDR3. For the CDR3, the DNA is TGTGCCAGCAGCCTCCTAGCGGGAACCGGGGAGCTGTTTTTT. Protein sequence: CASSLLAGTGELFF. Full variable domain (remainder filled in from reference TRBV7-9 and TRBJ2-2): DTGVSQNPRHKITKRGQNVTFRCDPISEHNRLYWYRQTLGQGPEFLTYFQNEAQLEKSRLLSDRFSAERPKGSFSTLEIQRTEQGDSAMYLCASSLLAGTGELFFGEGSRLTVL.

This clonotype was counted ten times or more. This rearrangement joins TRBV20-1 to TRBJ1-2; D unresolved. Germline loops: CDR1 DFQATT, CDR2 SNEGSKA (reference sequence). Trimming removed 3 bases from V and 3 bases from J, with 14 bases in between. The CDR3 has 14 amino acids. The DNA for the CDR3 is TGCAGTGCTAGGCCAGAAGGAAACGACTATGGCTACACCTTC. Translation gives CSARPEGNDYGYTF.

This clonotype came up a few times. Germline is not matched at one junction end, which may reflect a read error. The CDR3 DNA follows: TGTACCAGCAGCCTCGGAAGCGGTAGCTCCTACAATGAGCAGTTCTTC. This sequence encodes CTSSLGSGSSYNEQFF. The chain has TRBV5-5 and TRBJ2-1, with D maybe TRBD2 (5 bases). Germline-derived CDR1 and CDR2 are SGHKS and YYEKEE (reference sequence). This CDR3 has 16 amino acids.

About this clonotype: This could be a read error, since a much larger clone is one nucleotide away. The chain uses TRBV3-1 and TRBJ1-2, with 7 bases aligning to TRBD1. CDR1 is LGHDT, CDR2 YNNKEL, per germline (reference sequence). This CDR3 region has 17 residues. This CDR3 is CASSQEIGTAFNYGHTF. The DNA for the CDR3 is TGTGCCAGCAGCCAAGAAATCGGGACAGCCTTTAACTATGGCCACACCTTC.